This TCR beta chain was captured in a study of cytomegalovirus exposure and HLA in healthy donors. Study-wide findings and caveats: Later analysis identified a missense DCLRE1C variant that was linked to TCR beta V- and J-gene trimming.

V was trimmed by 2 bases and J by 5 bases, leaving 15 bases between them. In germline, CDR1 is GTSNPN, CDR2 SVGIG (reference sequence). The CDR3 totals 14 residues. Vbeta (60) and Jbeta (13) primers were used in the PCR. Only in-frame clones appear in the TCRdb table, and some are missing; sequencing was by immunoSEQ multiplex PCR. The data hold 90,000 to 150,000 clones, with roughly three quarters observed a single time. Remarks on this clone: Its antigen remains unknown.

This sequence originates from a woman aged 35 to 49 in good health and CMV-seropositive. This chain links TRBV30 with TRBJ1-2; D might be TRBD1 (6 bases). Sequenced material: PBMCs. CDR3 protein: CAWSLSAGAYGYTF. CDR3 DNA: TGTGCCTGGAGTCTTTCGGCAGGGGCATATGGCTACACCTTC.